One and the same sample provided the 6 T cell receptor beta chains below, sequenced in a study of cytomegalovirus exposure and HLA in healthy donors. Profiled with immunoSEQ multiplex PCR; TCRdb holds only in-frame clones, not every one. The table includes about 160,000 clones, approximately 86% detected once. The sample consisted of PBMCs. The receptors shown here come from a woman aged 18-29 years in good health and CMV-seronegative.

This clone was seen at least ten times. This chain uses TRBV2 with TRBJ2-7; D gene uncertain. The CDR3 has 13 residues. The V gene's germline CDR1 is SNHLY and CDR2 FYNNEI. V lost 5 bases to trimming and J lost 0 bases, with 8 bases between them. The CDR3 nucleotides are TGTGCCAGCAGTCAAACGGTCTCCTACGAGCAGTACTTC. Residues: CASSQTVSYEQYF.

The gene calls are TRBV18 and TRBJ2-1; 7 bases line up with TRBD2. CDR3 size: 15 residues. V was clipped by 6 bases and J by 5 bases; unmatched bases: 10. The germline gives CDR1 KGHSH, CDR2 LQKENI. The DNA for the CDR3 is TGTGCCAGCTCCCCCGGGGAGGGCCCGCACAATGAGCAGTTCTTC. This encodes CASSPGEGPHNEQFF. Supplemented by reference TRBV18 and TRBJ2-1, the full variable domain reads NAGVMQNPRHLVRRRGQEARLRCSPMKGHSHVYWYRQLPEEGLKFMVYLQKENIIDESGMPKERFSAEFPKEGPSILRIQQVVRGDSAAYFCASSPGEGPHNEQFFGPGTRLTVL.

This clone was seen once. The chain employs TRBV11-2 and TRBJ2-1, with a tentative D call TRBD1 (5 bases). The CDR3 has 13 amino acids. Germline CDR1 SGHAT, CDR2 FQNNGV. V lost 2 bases to trimming and J lost 8 bases, with 10 bases between them. CDR3 amino acids: CASSLYLGHEQFF. The CDR3 DNA follows: TGTGCCAGCAGCTTATATTTGGGGCATGAGCAGTTCTTC.

V usage is TRBV12-5 and J usage is TRBJ1-2, with 8 positions matching TRBD1. This CDR3 region has 15 residues. The germline V gene encodes CDR1 LGHNT and CDR2 FRNRAP. V dropped 0 bases and J dropped 4; count of bases not matched to a gene: 4. This chain's CDR3 is CASGLVPDRGYGYTF. CDR3 DNA sequence: TGTGCTAGTGGTTTGGTACCAGACAGGGGCTATGGCTACACCTTC.

This clone showed up just a few times. The chain joins TRBV2 to TRBJ1-2, with no clear D. The V end was cut by 4 bases, the J end by 7 bases, with 10 bases between. The CDR3 is 12 amino acids. Germline V CDR1 and CDR2: SNHLY, FYNNEI. CDR3 in amino acids: CASSGEAGGYTF. CDR3 sequence (DNA): TGTGCCAGCAGTGGAGAGGCGGGTGGCTACACCTTC.

V and J are TRBV5-1 and TRBJ2-7; D might be TRBD1 (5 bases). V lost 4 bases, J lost 5 bases, and 13 bases lay in between. This CDR3 is 13 amino acids long. Germline loops: CDR1 SGHRS, CDR2 YFSETQ. The CDR3 DNA follows: TGCGCCAGCAGCCGGCGCAGGGCCCACGAGCAGTACTTC. It is translated as CASSRRRAHEQYF.